These 30 T cell receptor beta chains originate from one sample sequenced in a study of T cell repertoires in cytomegalovirus infection. TCRdb re-derived calls from the reads in MiXCR, one entry per CDR3 protein. This sample has about 920,000 distinct CDR3 sequences; roughly a third occur once, and the top ten carry roughly 12%. These receptors have no identified antigens. Sequenced material: cultured CD8+ T cells from PBMCs, taken from culture after CMV antigen stimulation. These receptors all come from a human donor in good health (CMV status not recorded). Some clones in this sample may be carry-over from other donors' samples.

This clonotype was seen ten or more times. CDR3 residues: CASSQAGGDHQPQHF. In DNA form, the CDR3 reads TGTGCCAGCAGTCAGGCGGGGGGCGATCATCAGCCCCAGCATTTT. V usage is TRBV7-9 and J usage is TRBJ1-5; TRBD1 might be the D (6 bases). CDR3 size: 15 residues. Deletions cut 6 bases from V and 5 bases from J, with 17 bases between. Germline V CDR1 and CDR2: SEHNR, FQNEAQ (reference sequence).

About this clonotype: The junction shows a germline mismatch at one end, possibly a read error. The CDR3 loop reads CANSPRDRGEAFF. The CDR3, as DNA: TGTGCCAACAGCCCACGGGACAGAGGTGAAGCTTTCTTT. J is TRBJ1-1 and V is TRBV7-4; 7 nucleotides agree with TRBD1. CDR3 size: 13 residues. CDR1 is SGHVT and CDR2 is SQSDAQ in the germline V gene.

This clonotype was observed many times. V gene TRBV7-9 combines with J gene TRBJ1-2; 8 positions match TRBD1. This CDR3 region has 12 residues. The germline gives CDR1 SEHNR, CDR2 FQNEAQ (reference sequence). After removal of 6 bases from V and 6 bases from J, the junction contained 3 bases not matched to a gene. The CDR3 region has the DNA TGTGCCAGCAGTCGGACAGGGAATGGCTACACCTTC. Protein sequence: CASSRTGNGYTF.

Remarks on this clonotype: The final CDR3 position lacks the conserved phenylalanine or tryptophan, pointing to a likely read error. V and J are TRBV7-6 and TRBJ1-1; D may be TRBD1 (5 bases). Trimming took 1 base from V and 6 from J, leaving 6 bases between them. The length of the CDR3 is 12 residues. From germline, CDR1 is SGHVS and CDR2 FNYEAQ. The CDR3 region has the DNA TGTGCCAGCAGCTTAGAAGGGGCTGAAGCTTTCCTT. Translating gives CASSLEGAEAFL.

V is TRBV12-3 or TRBV12-4 and J is TRBJ1-5; no definite D call. The ends were cut back, 10 bases at V and 5 bases at J, with 18 bases in the middle. This CDR3 has 14 amino acids. The CDR3 sequence: CATCSHDRHQPQHF. As DNA, the CDR3 is TGTGCCACCTGTTCGCACGATCGGCATCAGCCCCAGCATTTT.

The chain employs TRBV6-1 and TRBJ1-3, with D uncertain. Germline-derived CDR1 and CDR2 are MNHNS and SASEGT. This CDR3 region has 15 residues. V lost 2 bases and J 0 bases, leaving 8 bases between the germline ends. CDR3 region: CASSEYDFSGNTIYF. CDR3 DNA: TGTGCCAGCAGTGAATATGACTTCTCTGGAAACACCATATATTTT.

This clonotype turned up a few times. This chain links TRBV7-2 with TRBJ2-3; D is unresolved. Trimming removed 4 bases from V and 1 base from J, with 9 bases in between. The CDR3 covers 14 residues. Germline V gene sequence: CDR1 SGHTA, CDR2 FQGNSA. The DNA of the CDR3 is TGTGCCAGCAGCTCACCGGATCGCACAGATACGCAGTATTTT. Its protein product is CASSSPDRTDTQYF.

The chain is built from TRBV6-8 and TRBJ2-1, with a weak D call TRBD1 (5 bases). The CDR3 is 14 amino acids. V dropped 2 bases and J dropped 9 bases, with 14 bases sitting between them. Germline CDR1 and CDR2: MNHGY and SAAAGT. Here the CDR3 DNA reads TGTGCCAGCAGTTACGGCCTAGGTGACAGTGAGCAGTTCTTC. This gives the protein CASSYGLGDSEQFF.

This clonotype was counted between two and nine times. This rearrangement joins TRBV6-2 or TRBV6-3 to TRBJ2-1, with a possible D match to TRBD2 (5 bases). Germline CDR1 MNHEY, CDR2 SVGEGT. With 3 bases removed from V and 4 bases from J, the gap between germline ends came to 16 bases. This CDR3 contains 16 residues. This CDR3 is CASSYATESGYNEQFF. CDR3 nucleotides: TGTGCCAGCAGTTATGCGACGGAATCGGGATACAATGAGCAGTTCTTC.

In this sample, this clonotype turned up a few times. This chain connects TRBV5-4 to TRBJ1-1, with D unclear. The V gene lost 2 bases and the J gene lost 4 bases, with 12 bases spanning the gap. Germline V lookup: CDR1 SGHNT, CDR2 YYREEE (reference sequence). CDR3 length: 14 amino acids. CDR3 loop: CASSLTELSTEAFF. The CDR3 nucleotides read TGTGCCAGCAGCTTAACCGAACTGAGCACTGAAGCTTTCTTT.

The chain recombines TRBV15 with TRBJ2-1; D unclear. V was cut by 1 base and J by 5 bases, with 15 bases left in between. Germline lookup yields CDR1 LNHNV and CDR2 YYDKDF (reference sequence). The CDR3 consists of 16 residues. CDR3 region: CATSRVLGPLNNEQFF. The DNA of the CDR3 is TGTGCCACCAGCAGAGTACTTGGTCCCCTAAACAATGAGCAGTTCTTC.

This clonotype appeared a few times. This chain joins TRBV28 and TRBJ2-3; D uncertain. The V and J ends lost 2 bases and 1 base respectively, with 13 bases between them. Germline CDR1 and CDR2: MDHEN and SYDVKM. The CDR3 is 16 residues long. For the CDR3, the DNA is TGTGCCAGCAGTTTAGCTCTCGGGTTCGGCACAGATACGCAGTATTTT. As protein: CASSLALGFGTDTQYF.

The V call is TRBV28, the J call TRBJ2-5; tentative D call: TRBD1 (6 bases). The CDR3 is 16 amino acids. V lost 5 bases to trimming and J lost 8 bases, with 24 bases between them. Looked up from germline, CDR1 is MDHEN and CDR2 is SYDVKM. In DNA, the CDR3 is TGTGCCAGCAGTCCCCCATTCACAGGGATCAAGAGCACCCAGTACTTC. Protein sequence: CASSPPFTGIKSTQYF.

The chain has TRBV10-3 and TRBJ1-2; perhaps TRBD1 as D (5 bases). V was shortened by 2 bases and J by 4 bases, with 8 bases between the two germline ends. This CDR3 has 13 residues. CDR1 and CDR2 from the germline V gene are ENHRY and SYGVKD. CDR3 sequence: CAISEGGAYGYTF. As DNA, the CDR3 is TGTGCCATCAGTGAGGGAGGGGCCTATGGCTACACCTTC.

The table lists this clonotype with many counts. The J gene is TRBJ2-3, the V gene TRBV7-8; D not resolved. Looked up from germline, CDR1 is SGHVS and CDR2 is FQNEAQ. This CDR3 is 13 amino acids long. Trimming removed 3 bases at V and 4 bases at J, with 8 bases between. CDR3 sequence: CASSLAGPDTQYF. CDR3 bases: TGTGCCAGCAGCTTGGCAGGCCCAGATACGCAGTATTTT.

At least ten counts were recorded for this clonotype. A much more abundant neighbour one base away suggests this may be a read error. This chain links TRBV7-2 with TRBJ1-3; D not certain. Deletions cut 1 base from V and 0 bases from J, with 7 bases between. The CDR3 is made up of 15 amino acids. Germline lookup yields CDR1 SGHTA and CDR2 FQGNSA. CDR3 DNA sequence: TGTGCCAGCAGCTTAGGACCGACCTCTGGAAACACCATATATTTT. Residues: CASSLGPTSGNTIYF. Full variable domain (outside the CDR3, taken from reference TRBV7-2 and TRBJ1-3): GAGVSQSPSNKVTEKGKDVELRCDPISGHTALYWYRQSLGQGLEFLIYFQGNSAPDKSGLPSDRFSAERTGGSVSTLTIQRTQQEDSAVYLCASSLGPTSGNTIYFGEGSWLTVV.

This clonotype has at least ten counts. The CDR3 here is CATPGTGGAFGANVLTF. CDR3 bases: TGTGCCACCCCCGGGACAGGGGGCGCGTTTGGGGCCAACGTCCTGACTTTC. V and J are TRBV7-8 and TRBJ2-6; 12 bases match TRBD1. The CDR3 is 17 amino acids. The junction had 10 bases not matched to a gene; V was cut back by 10 bases and J by 3 bases. CDR1 is SGHVS and CDR2 is FQNEAQ in the germline V gene.

Points on this clonotype: The junction shows a germline mismatch at one end, possibly a read error. The V gene is TRBV6-6, the J gene TRBJ1-4; D not certain. CDR1 is MNHNY, CDR2 SVGAGI, per germline (reference sequence). The CDR3 length is 15 residues. CDR3 loop: CVSSTDGNYNEKLFF. The DNA of the CDR3 is TGTGTCAGCAGTACCGACGGAAACTATAATGAAAAACTGTTTTTT.

The chain links TRBV9 to TRBJ2-1; TRBD2 agrees at 11 bases. With 0 bases clipped from V and 2 bases from J, the junction kept 7 bases outside the gene matches. Germline-derived CDR1 and CDR2 are SGDLS and YYNGEE. The CDR3 has 18 residues. The CDR3 DNA reads TGTGCCAGCAGCGTAGAGGGTAGCGGGGGGGCTACCTACAATGAGCAGTTCTTC. It translates to CASSVEGSGGATYNEQFF. Full variable domain (rest looked up from reference TRBV9 and TRBJ2-1): DSGVTQTPKHLITATGQRVTLRCSPRSGDLSVYWYQQSLDQGLQFLIQYYNGEERAKGNILERFSAQQFPDLHSELNLSSLELGDSALYFCASSVEGSGGATYNEQFFGPGTRLTVL.

The gene calls are TRBV2 and TRBJ2-3; no clear D gene. CDR1 is SNHLY and CDR2 is FYNNEI in the germline V gene. The V end was cut by 4 bases, the J end by 6 bases, with 11 bases between. The CDR3 runs 13 residues. The CDR3 sequence is CASSVRVVDTQYF. The CDR3 DNA follows: TGTGCCAGCAGTGTCCGGGTCGTCGATACGCAGTATTTT.

This chain links TRBV12-3 or TRBV12-4 with TRBJ1-3, with a weak D call TRBD1 (6 bases). Trimming took off 7 bases at V and 4 bases at J, with 14 bases between the two ends. The CDR3 runs 14 residues. The CDR3 region has the DNA TGTGCCAGCATATGGGGGCTTAACGGAAACACCATATATTTT. It translates to CASIWGLNGNTIYF.

This clonotype was counted many times. At one end, the junction sequence differs from germline, possibly due to a read error. This sequence joins TRBV12-3 or TRBV12-4 and TRBJ2-1, with 9 bases that match TRBD2. The CDR3 covers 15 residues. Here the CDR3 DNA reads TGTGCTAGCAGCCGAGCGGGGGGTCCGTACAATGAGCAGTTCTTC. As protein: CASSRAGGPYNEQFF.

This clonotype was seen at least ten times. The chain carries TRBV12-3 or TRBV12-4 and TRBJ2-2, with 7 bases aligning to TRBD1. The ends lost 6 bases at V and 4 bases at J; junction bases unmatched: 8. This CDR3 has 15 residues. The chain's CDR3 is CASSPGTEGTGELFF. The CDR3 DNA follows: TGTGCCAGCAGCCCCGGGACAGAGGGCACCGGGGAGCTGTTTTTT.

The genes are TRBV6-1 and TRBJ2-1; 8 nucleotides line up with TRBD2. This CDR3 is built from 18 residues. The germline V gene encodes CDR1 MNHNS and CDR2 SASEGT. The trim removed 5 bases at V and 0 bases at J, leaving 12 bases unmatched. CDR3 DNA: TGTGCCAGCAGTTGGCGGGGGGTCCACTCGAGCTCCTACAATGAGCAGTTCTTC. Translating it yields CASSWRGVHSSSYNEQFF.

This clonotype was observed many times. This chain links TRBV6-5 with TRBJ2-3; 7 positions agree with TRBD1. The CDR3 has 14 amino acids. Germline CDR1 reads MNHEY; CDR2 reads SVGAGI. V shed 2 bases, J shed 3 bases, and the junction held 2 bases outside the gene matches. The CDR3 is CASSYDRVTDTQYF. The CDR3 bases are TGTGCCAGCAGTTACGACAGGGTTACAGATACGCAGTATTTT.

This chain connects TRBV29-1 to TRBJ1-2, with D possibly TRBD1 on 5 matching bases. The germline V gene encodes CDR1 SQVTM and CDR2 ANQGSEA. V was shortened by 6 bases and J by 3 bases, with 14 bases between the two germline ends. The CDR3 is 13 amino acids. CDR3 coding DNA: TGCAGCGTAGGGGCGGGGGATCACTATGGCTACACCTTC. It is translated as CSVGAGDHYGYTF.

The rearrangement links TRBV5-6 to TRBJ2-3; 8 bases line up with TRBD1. Germline-derived CDR1 and CDR2 are SGHDT and YYEEEE. The CDR3 sequence is 15 residues long. Trimming removed 5 bases from V and 4 bases from J; junction bases left unmatched: 9. CDR3: CASSPDRVRADTQYF. The CDR3 DNA reads as TGTGCCAGCAGTCCGGACAGGGTTCGCGCAGATACGCAGTATTTT.

This clonotype was picked up a small number of times. V gene TRBV6-1 combines with J gene TRBJ2-3, with 14 bases fitting TRBD2. The CDR3 totals 17 residues. Trimming removed 1 base from V and 3 bases from J; junction bases left unmatched: 3. In germline, CDR1 is MNHNS, CDR2 SASEGT. The CDR3 reads CASSEGLAGGPTDTQYF. As DNA, the CDR3 is TGTGCCAGCAGTGAAGGACTAGCGGGGGGGCCAACAGATACGCAGTATTTT.

The table lists this clonotype with a count of one. The J gene is TRBJ2-2, the V gene TRBV28; 8 nucleotides agree with TRBD2. The trim removed 7 bases at V and 4 bases at J, leaving 11 bases unmatched. The CDR3 length is 16 residues. The germline V gene has CDR1 MDHEN and CDR2 SYDVKM. The CDR3 DNA reads as TGTGCCAGCACCCCTGGGGGCGGGGGGATCACCGGGGAGCTGTTTTTT. Residues: CASTPGGGGITGELFF.

A few counts support this clonotype. The chain employs TRBV7-3 and TRBJ1-5; TRBD1 matches at 7 bases. The CDR3 is 16 residues long. Trimming took 4 bases from V and 4 from J; bases not matched to a gene: 10. Germline loops: CDR1 SGHTA, CDR2 FQGTGA. The DNA for the CDR3 is TGTGCCAGCAGCTCGACTCCCGGGACAGAAAATCAGCCCCAGCATTTT. The encoded protein is CASSSTPGTENQPQHF.